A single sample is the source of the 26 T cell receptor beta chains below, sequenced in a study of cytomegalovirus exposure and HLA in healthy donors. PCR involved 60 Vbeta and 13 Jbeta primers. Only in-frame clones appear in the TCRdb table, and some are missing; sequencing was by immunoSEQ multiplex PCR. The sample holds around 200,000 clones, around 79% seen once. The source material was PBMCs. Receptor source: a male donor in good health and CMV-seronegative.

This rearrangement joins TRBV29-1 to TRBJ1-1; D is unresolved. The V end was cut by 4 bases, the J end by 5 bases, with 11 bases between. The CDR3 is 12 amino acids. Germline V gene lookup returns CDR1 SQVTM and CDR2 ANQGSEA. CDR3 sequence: CSVGTGETEAFF. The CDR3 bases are TGCAGCGTTGGGACCGGGGAAACTGAAGCTTTCTTT.

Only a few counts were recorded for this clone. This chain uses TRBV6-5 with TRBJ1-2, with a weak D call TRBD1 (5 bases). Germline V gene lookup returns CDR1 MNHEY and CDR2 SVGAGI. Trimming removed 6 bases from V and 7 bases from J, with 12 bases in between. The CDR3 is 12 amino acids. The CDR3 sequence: CASRREGSGYTF. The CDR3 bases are TGTGCCAGCAGAAGGGAGGGGTCTGGCTACACCTTC.

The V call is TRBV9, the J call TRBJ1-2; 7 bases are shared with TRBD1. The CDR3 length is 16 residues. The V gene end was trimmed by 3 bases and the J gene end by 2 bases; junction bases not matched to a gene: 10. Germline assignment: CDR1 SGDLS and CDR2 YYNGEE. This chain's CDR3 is CASSERDRPSNYGYTF. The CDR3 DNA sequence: TGTGCCAGCAGCGAACGGGACAGACCCTCCAACTATGGCTACACCTTC.

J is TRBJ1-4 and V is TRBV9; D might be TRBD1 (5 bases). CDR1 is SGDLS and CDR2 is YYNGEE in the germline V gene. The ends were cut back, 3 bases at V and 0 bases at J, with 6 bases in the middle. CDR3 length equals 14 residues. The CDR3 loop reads CASSEQATNEKLFF. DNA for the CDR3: TGTGCCAGCAGCGAACAGGCAACTAATGAAAAACTGTTTTTT.

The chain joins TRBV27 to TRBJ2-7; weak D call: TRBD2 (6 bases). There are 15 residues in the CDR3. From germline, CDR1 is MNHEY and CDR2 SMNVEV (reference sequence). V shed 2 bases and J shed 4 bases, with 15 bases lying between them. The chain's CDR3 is CASSLEPGGAYEQYF. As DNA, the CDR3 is TGTGCCAGCAGTTTAGAACCAGGAGGGGCTTACGAGCAGTACTTC.

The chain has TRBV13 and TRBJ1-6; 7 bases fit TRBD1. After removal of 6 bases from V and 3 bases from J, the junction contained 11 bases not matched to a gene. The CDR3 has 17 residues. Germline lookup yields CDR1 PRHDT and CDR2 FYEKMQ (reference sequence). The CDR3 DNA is TGTGCCAGCAGTCCCTTCCAGGGGGACTTCTATAATTCACCCCTCCACTTT. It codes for CASSPFQGDFYNSPLHF.

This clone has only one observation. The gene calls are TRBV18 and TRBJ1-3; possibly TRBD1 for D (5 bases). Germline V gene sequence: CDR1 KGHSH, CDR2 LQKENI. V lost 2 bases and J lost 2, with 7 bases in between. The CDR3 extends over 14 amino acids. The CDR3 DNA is TGTGCCAGCTCACCAGGGGCAACTGGAAACACCATATATTTT. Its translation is CASSPGATGNTIYF.

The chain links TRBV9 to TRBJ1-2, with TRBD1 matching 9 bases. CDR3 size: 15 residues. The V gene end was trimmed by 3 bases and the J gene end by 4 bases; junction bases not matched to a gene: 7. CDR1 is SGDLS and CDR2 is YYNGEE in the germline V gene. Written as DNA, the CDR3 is TGTGCCAGCAGCGACGACAGGGGGGGGGTCTATGGCTACACCTTC. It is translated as CASSDDRGGVYGYTF.

CDR3 DNA sequence: TGTGCCAGCAGACCCACGGGGGGCACCGGGGAGCTGTTTTTT. It is translated as CASRPTGGTGELFF. This chain joins TRBV28 and TRBJ2-2, with TRBD2 matching 7 bases. The CDR3 consists of 14 residues. The ends lost 6 bases at V and 4 bases at J; junction bases unmatched: 5. The germline gives CDR1 MDHEN, CDR2 SYDVKM.

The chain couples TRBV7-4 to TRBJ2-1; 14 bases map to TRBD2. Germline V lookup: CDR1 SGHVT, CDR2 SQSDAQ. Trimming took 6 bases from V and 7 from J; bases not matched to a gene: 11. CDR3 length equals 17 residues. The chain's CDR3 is CASSHVGLAGEINEQFF. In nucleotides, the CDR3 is TGTGCCAGCAGTCATGTGGGACTAGCGGGAGAAATAAATGAGCAGTTCTTC.

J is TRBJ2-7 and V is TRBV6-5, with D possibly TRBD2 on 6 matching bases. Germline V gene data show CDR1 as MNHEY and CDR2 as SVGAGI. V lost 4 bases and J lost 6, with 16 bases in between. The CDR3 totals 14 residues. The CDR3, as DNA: TGTGCCAGCAGTTCCACTAGCAGTCTCTCCGAGCAGTACTTC. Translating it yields CASSSTSSLSEQYF.

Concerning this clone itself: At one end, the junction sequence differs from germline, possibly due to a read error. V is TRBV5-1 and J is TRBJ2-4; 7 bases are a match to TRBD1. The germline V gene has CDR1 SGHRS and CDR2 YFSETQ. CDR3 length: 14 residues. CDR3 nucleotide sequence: TGCGCCAGCAGCCTGGAATTACGGGGACAGCCTATTAACTTC. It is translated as CASSLELRGQPINF.

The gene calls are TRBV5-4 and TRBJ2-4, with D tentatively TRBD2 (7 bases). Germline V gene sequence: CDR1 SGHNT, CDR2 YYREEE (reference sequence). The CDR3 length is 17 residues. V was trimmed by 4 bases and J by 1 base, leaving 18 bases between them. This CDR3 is CASSDQGGVGAKNIQYF. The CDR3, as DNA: TGTGCCAGCAGCGATCAAGGGGGGGTGGGGGCCAAAAACATTCAGTACTTC.

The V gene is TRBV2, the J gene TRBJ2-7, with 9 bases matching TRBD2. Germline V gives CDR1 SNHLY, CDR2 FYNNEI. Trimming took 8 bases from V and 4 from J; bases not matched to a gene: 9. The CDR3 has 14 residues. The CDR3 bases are TGTGCCAGCTACGGAGTAGCGGGAGTGTACGAGCAGTACTTC. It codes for CASYGVAGVYEQYF.

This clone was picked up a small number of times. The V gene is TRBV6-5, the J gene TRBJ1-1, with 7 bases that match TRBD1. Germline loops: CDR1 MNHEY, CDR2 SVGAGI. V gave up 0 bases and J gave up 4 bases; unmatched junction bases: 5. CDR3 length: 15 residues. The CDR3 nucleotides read TGTGCCAGCAGTTACTCGGCAGGGGGAGGCACTGAAGCTTTCTTT. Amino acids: CASSYSAGGGTEAFF.

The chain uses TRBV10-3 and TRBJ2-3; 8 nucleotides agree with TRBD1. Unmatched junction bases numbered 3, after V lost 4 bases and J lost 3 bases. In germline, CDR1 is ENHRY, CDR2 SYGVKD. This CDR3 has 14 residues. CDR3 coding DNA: TGTGCCATCAGTGGGACAGGGACTACAGATACGCAGTATTTT. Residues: CAISGTGTTDTQYF.

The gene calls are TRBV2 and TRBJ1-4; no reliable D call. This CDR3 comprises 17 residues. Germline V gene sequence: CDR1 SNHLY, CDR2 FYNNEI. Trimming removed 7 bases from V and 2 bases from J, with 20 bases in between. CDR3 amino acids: CASNSLGKEDTNEKLFF. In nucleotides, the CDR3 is TGTGCCAGCAACTCCCTGGGCAAGGAGGACACTAATGAAAAACTGTTTTTT.

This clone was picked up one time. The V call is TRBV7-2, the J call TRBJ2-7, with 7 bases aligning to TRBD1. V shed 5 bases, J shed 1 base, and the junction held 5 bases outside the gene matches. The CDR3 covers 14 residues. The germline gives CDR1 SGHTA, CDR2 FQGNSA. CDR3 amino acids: CASSLDRASYEQYF. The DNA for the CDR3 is TGTGCCAGCAGCCTAGACAGGGCATCCTACGAGCAGTACTTC.

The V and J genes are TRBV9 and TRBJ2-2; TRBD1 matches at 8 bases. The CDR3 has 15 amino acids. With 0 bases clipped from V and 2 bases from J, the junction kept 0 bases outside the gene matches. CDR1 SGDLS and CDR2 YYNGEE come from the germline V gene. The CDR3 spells CASSVAGGNTGELFF. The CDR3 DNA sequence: TGTGCCAGCAGCGTAGCAGGGGGCAACACCGGGGAGCTGTTTTTT. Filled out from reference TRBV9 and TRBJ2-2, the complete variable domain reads DSGVTQTPKHLITATGQRVTLRCSPRSGDLSVYWYQQSLDQGLQFLIQYYNGEERAKGNILERFSAQQFPDLHSELNLSSLELGDSALYFCASSVAGGNTGELFFGEGSRLTVL.

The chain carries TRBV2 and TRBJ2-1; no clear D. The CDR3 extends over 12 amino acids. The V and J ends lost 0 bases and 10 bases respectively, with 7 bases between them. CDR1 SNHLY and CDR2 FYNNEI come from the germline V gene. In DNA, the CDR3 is TGTGCCAGCAGTGAAGCGCGGATAGAGCAGTTCTTC. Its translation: CASSEARIEQFF.

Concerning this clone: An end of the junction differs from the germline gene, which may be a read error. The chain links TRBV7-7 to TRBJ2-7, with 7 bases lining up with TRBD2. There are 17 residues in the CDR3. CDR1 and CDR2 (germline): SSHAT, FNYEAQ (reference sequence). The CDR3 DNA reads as TGTGCTAGCAGCTTAGCGTCCATGGGCGGGAGTCATTACGAGCAGTACTTC. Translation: CASSLASMGGSHYEQYF.

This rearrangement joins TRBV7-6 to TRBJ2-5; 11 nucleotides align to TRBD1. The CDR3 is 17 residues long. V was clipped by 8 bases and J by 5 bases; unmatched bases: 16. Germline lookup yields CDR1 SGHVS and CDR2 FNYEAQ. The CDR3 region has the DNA TGTGCCAGCGGTTCTAAGCGGGACAGGGGGTGGGATGAGACCCAGTACTTC. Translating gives CASGSKRDRGWDETQYF.

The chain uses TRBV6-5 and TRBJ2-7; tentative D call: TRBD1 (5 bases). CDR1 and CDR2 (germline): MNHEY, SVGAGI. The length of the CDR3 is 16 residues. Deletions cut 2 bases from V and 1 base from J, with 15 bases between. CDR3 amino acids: CASSYDRVTKSYEQYF. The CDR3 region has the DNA TGTGCCAGCAGTTACGACAGAGTGACAAAATCCTACGAGCAGTACTTC.

The CDR3 DNA reads as TGTGCCAGCAGCCCGAGGGTCGGGACTATTTCCATGAACGAGCAGTACTTC. Its protein is CASSPRVGTISMNEQYF. The chain links TRBV7-2 to TRBJ2-7, with 7 nucleotides matching TRBD2. V trimming: 5 bases; J trimming: 5 bases; junction bases outside the gene matches: 18. CDR3 length: 17 amino acids. Germline V lookup: CDR1 SGHTA, CDR2 FQGNSA.

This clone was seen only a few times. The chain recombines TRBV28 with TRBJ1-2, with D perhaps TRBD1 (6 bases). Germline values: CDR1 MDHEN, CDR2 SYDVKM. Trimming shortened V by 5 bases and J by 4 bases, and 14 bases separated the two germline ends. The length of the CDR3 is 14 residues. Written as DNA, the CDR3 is TGTGCCAGCAGTACTACAGGGAGCGGCTATGGCTACACCTTC. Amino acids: CASSTTGSGYGYTF.

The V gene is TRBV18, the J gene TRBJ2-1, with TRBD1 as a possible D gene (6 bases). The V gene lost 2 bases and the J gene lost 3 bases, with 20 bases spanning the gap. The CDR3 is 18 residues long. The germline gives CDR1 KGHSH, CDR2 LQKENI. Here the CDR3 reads CASSPNSRDTSSYNEQFF. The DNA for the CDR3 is TGTGCCAGCTCACCAAATTCTCGGGACACTTCGAGCTACAATGAGCAGTTCTTC. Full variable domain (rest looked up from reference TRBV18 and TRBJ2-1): NAGVMQNPRHLVRRRGQEARLRCSPMKGHSHVYWYRQLPEEGLKFMVYLQKENIIDESGMPKERFSAEFPKEGPSILRIQQVVRGDSAAYFCASSPNSRDTSSYNEQFFGPGTRLTVL.